These 25 T cell receptor beta chains came from one sample sequenced in a study of cytomegalovirus exposure and HLA in healthy donors. A multiplex PCR was run with 60 Vbeta primers and 13 Jbeta primers. The assay was immunoSEQ multiplex PCR, and TCRdb's table has in-frame clones only and misses some. The sample has under 200,000 clones; 68% are singletons. Sequencing was done on a sample of PBMCs. The receptors originated from a man aged 50 to 60 in good health and CMV-seronegative.

The sample holds one count of this clone. The V gene is TRBV5-1, the J gene TRBJ2-7; 8 bases are a match to TRBD1. The CDR3 loop spans 15 amino acids. V lost 8 bases to trimming and J lost 0 bases; unmatched junction nucleotides: 10. CDR1 and CDR2 from the germline V gene are SGHRS and YFSETQ. Here the CDR3 DNA reads TGCGCCAGTAGGACAGGGAGCGGTAGCTCCTACGAGCAGTACTTC. As protein: CASRTGSGSSYEQYF.

This rearrangement joins TRBV7-9 to TRBJ1-2; 8 bases match TRBD1. The CDR3 is made up of 15 amino acids. V lost 4 bases and J lost 8; bases outside the gene matches: 12. Germline values: CDR1 SEHNR, CDR2 FQNEAQ (reference sequence). CDR3 bases: TGTGCCAGCAGCTCGGCCCGGCAGGGGGCGCGGGGCTACACCTTC. Its protein is CASSSARQGARGYTF. The entire variable domain, with the rest obtained from reference TRBV7-9 and TRBJ1-2, is as follows: DTGVSQNPRHKITKRGQNVTFRCDPISEHNRLYWYRQTLGQGPEFLTYFQNEAQLEKSRLLSDRFSAERPKGSFSTLEIQRTEQGDSAMYLCASSSARQGARGYTFGSGTRLTVV.

This clone occurred a few times. This CDR3 is CASSRDRGSSYNSPLHF. CDR3 nucleotide sequence: TGTGCCAGCTCCCGGGACAGGGGGAGCTCCTATAATTCACCCCTCCACTTT. This sequence joins TRBV18 and TRBJ1-6; TRBD1 agrees at 11 bases. There are 17 residues in the CDR3. Germline lookup yields CDR1 KGHSH and CDR2 LQKENI. Germline trimming cut 6 bases from V and 0 bases from J; bases unmatched to any gene: 4.

This chain connects TRBV5-4 to TRBJ1-1, with 11 bases matching TRBD1. Germline V gene data show CDR1 as SGHNT and CDR2 as YYREEE (reference sequence). Germline trimming cut 6 bases from V and 5 bases from J; bases unmatched to any gene: 9. This CDR3 is built from 15 residues. The CDR3 loop reads CASKKGGTGGTEAFF. CDR3 coding DNA: TGTGCCAGCAAAAAAGGGGGGACAGGGGGGACTGAAGCTTTCTTT.

This chain uses TRBV7-2 with TRBJ1-2; 7 bases fit TRBD1. CDR3 length: 15 amino acids. Germline assignment: CDR1 SGHTA and CDR2 FQGNSA. Losses at the gene ends were 1 base for V and 4 bases for J; bases not matched to a gene: 6. In nucleotides, the CDR3 is TGTGCCAGCAGCTTAGAAGGGGGCGCGAGCTATGGCTACACCTTC. Translating it yields CASSLEGGASYGYTF.

The V call is TRBV9, the J call TRBJ2-1; TRBD2 aligns across 14 bases. The ends lost 4 bases at V and 7 bases at J; junction bases unmatched: 7. The CDR3 spans 16 residues. CDR1 SGDLS and CDR2 YYNGEE come from the germline V gene. CDR3 region: CASSNGLAGGRNEQFF. Written as DNA, the CDR3 is TGTGCCAGCAGCAACGGACTAGCGGGGGGCAGAAATGAGCAGTTCTTC.

This chain connects TRBV28 to TRBJ1-5; TRBD1 is a possible D gene (5 bases). The germline gives CDR1 MDHEN, CDR2 SYDVKM. CDR3 length: 14 residues. The V end lost 5 bases, the J end lost 4 bases, and 12 bases lay between the germline ends. CDR3 protein: CASSHGGENQPQHF. Here the CDR3 DNA reads TGTGCCAGCAGTCACGGGGGAGAGAATCAGCCCCAGCATTTT.

The chain has TRBV7-9 and TRBJ1-4; D call uncertain. The CDR3 spans 15 residues. Trimming pared 5 bases from V and 0 bases from J, leaving 10 bases between. The germline V gene has CDR1 SEHNR and CDR2 FQNEAQ (reference sequence). CDR3 region: CASSPNLATNEKLFF. DNA of the CDR3: TGTGCCAGCAGCCCCAACCTAGCAACTAATGAAAAACTGTTTTTT.

This chain connects TRBV6-6 to TRBJ2-3; 7 bases fit TRBD1. The CDR3 has 16 residues. Germline V gene sequence: CDR1 MNHNY, CDR2 SVGAGI (reference sequence). J was trimmed by 3 bases and V by 5 bases; bases with no gene match: 11. As DNA, the CDR3 is TGTGCCAGCAGTACCTGGCAGGGGGTATCTACAGATACGCAGTATTTT. It encodes CASSTWQGVSTDTQYF.

The chain has TRBV29-1 and TRBJ2-7, with 9 positions matching TRBD1. Unmatched junction bases numbered 8, after V lost 3 bases and J lost 2 bases. Per germline, CDR1 SQVTM and CDR2 ANQGSEA. The CDR3 sequence is 15 residues long. The CDR3 loop is CSVELSRDRAYEQYF. CDR3 nucleotides: TGCAGCGTTGAGCTCTCTCGGGACAGGGCCTACGAGCAGTACTTC.

This chain uses TRBV7-8 with TRBJ2-5; 8 bases line up with TRBD2. V trimming: 5 bases; J trimming: 5 bases; junction bases outside the gene matches: 10. CDR3 length: 15 residues. Germline CDR1 is SGHVS and CDR2 is FQNEAQ. The chain's CDR3 is CASSPRSGGVETQYF. CDR3 DNA: TGTGCCAGCAGCCCTAGAAGCGGGGGAGTGGAGACCCAGTACTTC.

The genes are TRBV28 and TRBJ1-4, with 9 bases fitting TRBD1. V shed 10 bases and J 4 bases; nucleotides not matched to a gene: 10. The CDR3 runs to 15 residues. Looked up from germline, CDR1 is MDHEN and CDR2 is SYDVKM. The CDR3 sequence: CATQGTGMGNEKLFF. The CDR3 nucleotides read TGTGCCACCCAAGGGACAGGGATGGGTAATGAAAAACTGTTTTTT.

The table lists this clone with a few counts. This chain connects TRBV19 to TRBJ1-2; 9 bases are a match to TRBD1. From germline, CDR1 is LNHDA and CDR2 SQIVND (reference sequence). The CDR3 extends over 15 amino acids. V dropped 5 bases and J dropped 7; count of bases not matched to a gene: 11. Here the CDR3 reads CASSVVQGALGGYTF. In nucleotides, the CDR3 is TGTGCCAGTAGTGTCGTACAGGGGGCATTGGGTGGCTACACCTTC.

This clone has more than one count but fewer than ten. The sample holds other DNA sequences that translate to the same CDR3. This chain connects TRBV18 to TRBJ1-6; 7 bases agree with TRBD1. This CDR3 comprises 15 residues. Trimming cost V 1 base and J 7 bases; bases outside gene matches: 4. From germline, CDR1 is KGHSH and CDR2 LQKENI. CDR3 loop: CASSPRGTDNSPLHF. DNA for the CDR3: TGTGCCAGCTCACCACGGGGGACAGACAATTCACCCCTCCACTTT.

The J gene is TRBJ1-1, the V gene TRBV6-5; unclear D gene. The V end was cut by 0 bases, the J end by 1 base, with 9 bases between. Germline V gene sequence: CDR1 MNHEY, CDR2 SVGAGI. This CDR3 is built from 15 residues. DNA of the CDR3: TGTGCCAGCAGTTACTCGCTACGGGGGAACACTGAAGCTTTCTTT. It codes for CASSYSLRGNTEAFF.

V usage is TRBV4-1 and J usage is TRBJ2-7; D perhaps matches TRBD1 (6 bases). Germline CDR1 reads MGHRA; CDR2 reads YSYEKL. The CDR3 has 16 amino acids. V dropped 0 bases and J dropped 1 base, with 13 bases sitting between them. The CDR3, as DNA: TGCGCCAGCAGCCAAGAGAGACAGGCGGTGTCCTACGAGCAGTACTTC. Protein sequence: CASSQERQAVSYEQYF.

The gene calls are TRBV7-8 and TRBJ2-3; 8 nucleotides align to TRBD1. CDR1 SGHVS and CDR2 FQNEAQ come from the germline V gene. The CDR3 consists of 15 residues. V lost 5 bases, J lost 2 bases, and 6 bases stayed unmatched. The CDR3: CASSPGQDFTDTQYF. DNA of the CDR3: TGTGCCAGCAGCCCGGGACAGGACTTCACAGATACGCAGTATTTT.

This rearrangement joins TRBV6-1 to TRBJ1-1; 8 nucleotides match TRBD1. CDR3 length equals 14 residues. The germline gives CDR1 MNHNS, CDR2 SASEGT. J was trimmed by 4 bases and V by 6 bases; bases with no gene match: 7. DNA for the CDR3: TGTGCCAGCAGGAACAGGGGGTCGGGCACTGAAGCTTTCTTT. Translated, it gives CASRNRGSGTEAFF.

V usage is TRBV6-1 and J usage is TRBJ2-2; TRBD2 aligns across 11 bases. Germline V gives CDR1 MNHNS, CDR2 SASEGT. J was trimmed by 6 bases and V by 0 bases; bases with no gene match: 0. CDR3 length: 15 amino acids. CDR3 DNA: TGTGCCAGCAGTGAAGCTAGCGGGGGGGCCGGGGAGCTGTTTTTT. Amino acid sequence: CASSEASGGAGELFF.

The chain combines TRBV27 with TRBJ2-7; D unresolved. Per germline, CDR1 MNHEY and CDR2 SMNVEV (reference sequence). CDR3 length equals 14 residues. V lost 4 bases and J lost 6, with 16 bases in between. The CDR3 spells CASSSIFLPGEQYF. The CDR3 coding sequence is TGTGCCAGCAGTTCTATCTTCCTTCCGGGCGAGCAGTACTTC.

The CDR3 spells CASKEGRDNSPLHF. The DNA of the CDR3 is TGTGCCTCAAAGGAGGGGAGGGATAATTCACCCCTCCACTTT. The chain links TRBV18 to TRBJ1-6; TRBD1 is a possible D gene (5 bases). V was shortened by 11 bases and J by 5 bases, with 16 bases between the two germline ends. Germline loops: CDR1 KGHSH, CDR2 LQKENI. The CDR3 has 14 residues.

In its sample, this clone was seen a few times. The gene calls are TRBV4-2 and TRBJ2-3, with 11 positions matching TRBD2. The CDR3 totals 18 residues. Germline-derived CDR1 and CDR2 are LGHNA and YNFKEQ. With 0 bases clipped from V and 6 bases from J, the junction kept 11 bases outside the gene matches. This chain's CDR3 is CASSQEPFLAGGVDTQYF. CDR3 DNA sequence: TGTGCCAGCAGCCAAGAACCTTTTCTAGCGGGGGGCGTGGATACGCAGTATTTT.

The chain joins TRBV9 to TRBJ2-3; TRBD1 is a possible D gene (5 bases). The CDR3 totals 14 residues. Germline V gene sequence: CDR1 SGDLS, CDR2 YYNGEE. Trimming pared 0 bases from V and 3 bases from J, leaving 8 bases between. The CDR3 coding sequence is TGTGCCAGCAGCGTAGCCAGGGAAACAGATACGCAGTATTTT. Translating gives CASSVARETDTQYF.

The chain links TRBV6-5 to TRBJ1-1; D ambiguous. The germline gives CDR1 MNHEY, CDR2 SVGAGI. This CDR3 is 14 amino acids long. V was cut by 2 bases and J by 0 bases, with 7 bases left in between. As DNA, the CDR3 is TGTGCCAGCAGTTACGAACATTTGAACACTGAAGCTTTCTTT. It codes for CASSYEHLNTEAFF.

The chain combines TRBV5-6 with TRBJ1-3; D may be TRBD1 (5 bases). The CDR3 is 15 amino acids. V was cut by 4 bases and J by 0 bases, with 11 bases left in between. Per germline, CDR1 SGHDT and CDR2 YYEEEE. The CDR3 sequence: CASSPQGASGNTIYF. The DNA of the CDR3 is TGTGCCAGCAGCCCTCAAGGGGCCTCTGGAAACACCATATATTTT.